The 8 T cell receptor beta chains listed next were all sequenced from one sample in a study of blood T cell repertoires in COVID-19. Sequenced by immunoSEQ multiplex PCR; TCRdb stores in-frame clones only, minus some. The repertoire holds 60,000 to 70,000 clones, with nearly 85% as singletons. Source material: peripheral blood. The receptors derive from a human donor in a cohort sampled during active COVID-19.

V usage is TRBV6-4 and J usage is TRBJ2-3; no clear D. The CDR3 has 12 residues. Germline V lookup: CDR1 MRHNA, CDR2 SNTAGT. Between the trimmed V and J ends, which lost 6 bases and 8 bases, there was a span of 12 bases. CDR3: CASSPSGSTQYF. CDR3 DNA: TGTGCCAGCAGCCCCTCGGGTAGTACGCAGTATTTT.

The rearrangement joins TRBV5-1 to TRBJ1-4; D may be TRBD1 (5 bases). The CDR3 spans 15 residues. The V end was cut by 2 bases, the J end by 7 bases, with 15 bases between. Germline CDR1 and CDR2: SGHRS and YFSETQ. The CDR3 loop reads CASSLSGQGTEKLFF. DNA for the CDR3: TGCGCCAGCAGCTTATCGGGTCAGGGCACTGAAAAACTGTTTTTT.

This clone has a single count. V gene TRBV10-3 combines with J gene TRBJ2-1, with 11 bases lining up with TRBD1. Trimming took 4 bases from V and 10 from J; bases not matched to a gene: 9. The CDR3 has 15 amino acids. Germline-derived CDR1 and CDR2 are ENHRY and SYGVKD. DNA for the CDR3: TGTGCCATCAGTGCCCCGGACAGGGGGCTAGGGGAGCAGTTCTTC. Residues: CAISAPDRGLGEQFF.

The chain couples TRBV12-3 or TRBV12-4 to TRBJ2-7; D gene unclear. CDR3 size: 13 residues. The germline V and J ends were trimmed by 8 bases and 2 bases, with 13 bases remaining between them. CDR3 protein: CASRRSPAYEQYF. The CDR3 region has the DNA TGTGCCAGCCGTCGGAGTCCAGCCTACGAGCAGTACTTC.

J is TRBJ1-1 and V is TRBV3-1 (or the pseudogene TRBV3-2), with TRBD1 matching 8 bases. This CDR3 spans 14 amino acids. Trimming removed 4 bases from V and 5 bases from J; junction bases left unmatched: 6. The germline gives CDR1 LGHDT, CDR2 YNNKEL (reference sequence). DNA of the CDR3: TGTGCCAGCAGCCCAACAGGGGGAAGAACTGAAGCTTTCTTT. Translating gives CASSPTGGRTEAFF.

This chain connects TRBV5-1 to TRBJ2-7; D is undetermined. Looked up from germline, CDR1 is SGHRS and CDR2 is YFSETQ. The V and J ends lost 0 bases and 2 bases respectively, with 9 bases between them. The CDR3 runs 14 residues. The CDR3 spells CASSLAAGAYEQYF. In DNA, the CDR3 is TGCGCCAGCAGCTTGGCGGCAGGTGCCTACGAGCAGTACTTC.

The CDR3 region has the DNA TGTGCCAGCAGCCCTACCCATACAGGTGCCGAAGCTTTCTTT. Translation: CASSPTHTGAEAFF. The chain recombines TRBV3-1 (or the pseudogene TRBV3-2) with TRBJ1-1; perhaps TRBD1 as D (5 bases). CDR3 length: 14 residues. Germline V gene lookup returns CDR1 LGHDT and CDR2 YNNKEL (reference sequence). V lost 4 bases and J lost 8, with 17 bases in between.

This clone was observed a single time. The rearrangement links TRBV5-6 to TRBJ1-4; D might be TRBD1 (6 bases). Germline-derived CDR1 and CDR2 are SGHDT and YYEEEE. CDR3 length: 16 amino acids. Trimming took off 0 bases at V and 3 bases at J, with 12 bases between the two ends. Written as DNA, the CDR3 is TGTGCCAGCAGCTTGGCCGGGGGGGCGGCTAATGAAAAACTGTTTTTT. Its translation: CASSLAGGAANEKLFF.